These T cell receptor beta chains were read from a single sample in a study of T cell responses to AZD1222 COVID-19 vaccine. The assay was immunoSEQ multiplex PCR, and TCRdb's table has in-frame clones only and misses some. The repertoire consists of around 73,000 clones, with roughly 87% occurring once and the leading ten covering 7% to 10%. Sequences were derived from peripheral blood, sampled 28 days after the second AZD1222 dose. These receptor sequences come from an adult who received the AZD1222 COVID-19 vaccine. The CDR3 runs from the conserved cysteine through the conserved F or W. The order of the fields is clone size, D gene, V gene, J gene, CDR3 protein, CDR3 DNA. D genes are given only for firm matches. Expanded clones are given a class, and other clones once, few, many or no size at all.

>NA|NA|TRBV7-9|TRBJ1-1
CASSTRTPRRTEAFF
TGTGCCAGCAGCACCCGGACCCCCAGAAGGACTGAAGCTTTCTTT
>NA|TRBD1|TRBV19|TRBJ2-7
CASSILGTGYEQYF
TGTGCCAGTAGTATCTTAGGGACAGGGTACGAGCAGTACTTC
>NA|NA|TRBV7-2|TRBJ2-2
CASSPRAWGPGELFF
TGTGCCAGCAGCCCCCGGGCCTGGGGTCCCGGGGAGCTGTTTTTT
>few|TRBD2|TRBV28|TRBJ2-3
CASTNPGLAASTDTQYF
TGTGCCAGCACTAATCCCGGACTAGCTGCAAGCACAGATACGCAGTATTTT
>NA|TRBD1|TRBV25-1|TRBJ1-4
CASRPPGQGVTNEKLFF
TGTGCCAGCAGACCTCCGGGACAGGGAGTAACTAATGAAAAACTGTTTTTT
>NA|TRBD2|TRBV7-7|TRBJ2-1
CASSFRLADYNEQFF
TGTGCCAGCAGCTTCAGACTAGCGGATTACAATGAGCAGTTCTTC
>NA|TRBD2|TRBV30|TRBJ2-1
CAWSSGLAGRDEQFF
TGTGCCTGGAGCTCCGGACTAGCGGGGAGAGATGAGCAGTTCTTC
>few|NA|TRBV16|TRBJ1-1
CASSQSTLNTEAFF
TGTGCCAGCAGCCAATCGACCTTGAACACTGAAGCTTTCTTT
>NA|TRBD1|TRBV24-1|TRBJ2-2
CATSDSRTGGTGELFF
TGTGCCACCAGTGACTCCCGGACAGGGGGTACCGGGGAGCTGTTTTTT
>NA|TRBD1|TRBV5-6|TRBJ1-3
CASSLGQGTGAAGNTIYF
TGTGCCAGCAGCTTGGGACAGGGAACGGGAGCTGCTGGAAACACCATATATTTT
>NA|NA|TRBV2|TRBJ1-1
CATGGANTEAFF
TGTGCCACCGGGGGGGCGAACACTGAAGCTTTCTTT